The 19 T cell receptor beta chains listed next were all sequenced from one sample in a study of blood T cell repertoires in COVID-19. Sequenced by immunoSEQ multiplex PCR; TCRdb stores in-frame clones only, minus some. Here the sample spans around 13,000 clones, about 80% being singletons. The sequencing input was peripheral blood. These receptors all stem from a man aged 35 to 55 with active or convalescent COVID-19.

The chain recombines TRBV5-6 with TRBJ2-1, with 9 bases lining up with TRBD2. The CDR3 length is 15 residues. Trimming cost V 4 bases and J 3 bases; bases outside gene matches: 5. Germline lookup yields CDR1 SGHDT and CDR2 YYEEEE. The CDR3 nucleotides are TGTGCCAGCAGCCCCGGGACTAGCAACTACAATGAGCAGTTCTTC. Protein product: CASSPGTSNYNEQFF.

V gene TRBV2 combines with J gene TRBJ2-7; 11 nucleotides match TRBD2. This CDR3 spans 13 amino acids. Germline V gives CDR1 SNHLY, CDR2 FYNNEI. J lost 4 bases, V lost 10 bases, and 6 bases had no gene match. The CDR3 loop reads CATSGRSGYEQYF. The CDR3 nucleotides read TGTGCCACTAGCGGGAGGAGCGGTTACGAGCAGTACTTC. The variable domain in full, with the rest retrieved from reference TRBV2 and TRBJ2-7, is EPEVTQTPSHQVTQMGQEVILRCVPISNHLYFYWYRQILGQKVEFLVSFYNNEISEKSEIFDDQFSVERPDGSNFTLKIRSTKLEDSAMYFCATSGRSGYEQYFGPGTRLTVT.

This clone was found a few times. This sequence joins TRBV7-8 and TRBJ2-7; 7 bases line up with TRBD2. The CDR3 is 13 residues long. Germline CDR1 SGHVS, CDR2 FQNEAQ. Trimming took 0 bases from V and 7 from J; bases not matched to a gene: 3. In nucleotides, the CDR3 is TGTGCCAGCAGCTTAGCGGGAGCGGGGGAGCAGTACTTC. Protein product: CASSLAGAGEQYF.

V and J are TRBV11-3 and TRBJ2-7, with 7 bases matching TRBD1. The CDR3 totals 14 residues. V lost 5 bases, J lost 3 bases, and 7 bases stayed unmatched. Germline loops: CDR1 SGHNT, CDR2 YENEEA. CDR3: CASSPRTGHYEQYF. CDR3 nucleotide sequence: TGTGCCAGCAGCCCGAGGACAGGTCACTACGAGCAGTACTTC.

The chain joins TRBV5-6 to TRBJ1-2; TRBD1 agrees at 8 bases. Germline assignment: CDR1 SGHDT and CDR2 YYEEEE. Losses at the gene ends were 4 bases for V and 4 bases for J; bases not matched to a gene: 18. There are 18 residues in the CDR3. The CDR3 protein is CASSPATTGAIYSYGYTF. CDR3 nucleotide sequence: TGTGCCAGCAGCCCCGCAACGACAGGGGCGATCTATAGCTATGGCTACACCTTC. Using reference TRBV5-6 and TRBJ1-2 for the parts outside the CDR3, the full variable domain is DAGVTQSPTHLIKTRGQQVTLRCSPKSGHDTVSWYQQALGQGPQFIFQYYEEEERQRGNFPDRFSGHQFPNYSSELNVNALLLGDSALYLCASSPATTGAIYSYGYTFGSGTRLTVV.

The chain has TRBV21-1 and TRBJ2-7; TRBD1 is the table's D call, not checked against the DNA. TRBV21-1 is tagged as a pseudogene. The CDR3 has 15 residues. CDR3 protein: CASSDLTGRSYEQYF. In DNA form, the CDR3 reads TGTGCCAGCAGCGACTTGACAGGGAGATCCTACGAGCAGTACTTC.

The chain carries TRBV19 and TRBJ1-6; D gene ambiguous. V lost 9 bases and J 0 bases, leaving 15 bases between the germline ends. In germline, CDR1 is LNHDA, CDR2 SQIVND (reference sequence). The CDR3 totals 16 residues. The CDR3 region has the DNA TGTGCCAGCAGGACTTCGCCAAGCTCCTATAATTCACCCCTCCACTTT. Translating it yields CASRTSPSSYNSPLHF.

The chain combines TRBV7-8 with TRBJ2-5; D is possibly TRBD2 (6 bases). V lost 2 bases, J lost 2 bases, and 12 bases lay in between. CDR1 SGHVS and CDR2 FQNEAQ come from the germline V gene. The CDR3 contains 15 residues. In DNA, the CDR3 is TGTGCCAGCAGCTTAAGGGCTGGAGGGCAAGAGACCCAGTACTTC. This gives the protein CASSLRAGGQETQYF.

This rearrangement joins TRBV28 to TRBJ1-5, with a weak D call TRBD1 (6 bases). The CDR3 extends over 12 amino acids. Germline CDR1 and CDR2: MDHEN and SYDVKM. V lost 7 bases, J lost 11 bases, and 15 bases lay in between. CDR3 bases: TGTGCCAGCACCTCAGGGGCTTTGGCCCAGCATTTT. It yields the protein CASTSGALAQHF.

This clone was counted only a few times. The chain employs TRBV6-2 or TRBV6-3 and TRBJ1-6; D not resolved. V was shortened by 5 bases and J by 7 bases, with 12 bases between the two germline ends. The CDR3 covers 14 residues. The germline V gene encodes CDR1 MNHEY and CDR2 SVGEGT. DNA for the CDR3: TGTGCCAGCAGTCCCGGGAGCGGAAATTCACCCCTCCACTTT. The encoded protein is CASSPGSGNSPLHF.

This chain connects TRBV18 to TRBJ1-2; D might be TRBD1 (6 bases). V shed 3 bases and J shed 4 bases, with 21 bases lying between them. CDR3 size: 17 residues. From germline, CDR1 is KGHSH and CDR2 LQKENI. DNA for the CDR3: TGTGCCAGCTCACCTCAGACAGGAGATGACATTGGCTATGGCTACACCTTC. This codes for CASSPQTGDDIGYGYTF.

In its sample, this clone ranks as large. The rearrangement uses TRBV7-8 and TRBJ2-7; 9 nucleotides align to TRBD1. CDR1 SGHVS and CDR2 FQNEAQ come from the germline V gene. The length of the CDR3 is 16 residues. V gave up 1 base and J gave up 0 bases; unmatched junction bases: 4. The CDR3 DNA reads as TGTGCCAGCAGCTTAGGTGGGACAGGGAGCTCCTACGAGCAGTACTTC. Translated, it gives CASSLGGTGSSYEQYF.

J is TRBJ2-1 and V is TRBV28; the D is unclear. The CDR3 runs to 14 residues. Trimming took off 2 bases at V and 6 bases at J, with 11 bases between the two ends. Germline CDR1 MDHEN, CDR2 SYDVKM. The CDR3 sequence: CASSLPPVGNEQFF. The CDR3 region has the DNA TGTGCCAGCAGTTTACCCCCGGTCGGCAATGAGCAGTTCTTC.

The chain uses TRBV28 and TRBJ2-3; perhaps TRBD1 as D (5 bases). CDR1 is MDHEN and CDR2 is SYDVKM in the germline V gene. This CDR3 comprises 12 residues. With 6 bases removed from V and 1 base from J, the gap between germline ends came to 5 bases. The CDR3 is CASRQGTDTQYF. In nucleotides, the CDR3 is TGTGCCAGCAGACAGGGCACAGATACGCAGTATTTT.

This chain uses TRBV28 with TRBJ1-2; tentatively, D is TRBD1 (6 bases). The CDR3 is 15 residues long. The V end lost 5 bases, the J end lost 4 bases, and 17 bases lay between the germline ends. Looked up from germline, CDR1 is MDHEN and CDR2 is SYDVKM. The CDR3 loop reads CASSPRDKITYGYTF. DNA for the CDR3: TGTGCCAGCAGTCCACGGGACAAAATAACCTATGGCTACACCTTC.

V usage is TRBV7-9 and J usage is TRBJ1-2; no clear D gene. The germline V gene has CDR1 SEHNR and CDR2 FQNEAQ (reference sequence). Trimming took 5 bases from V and 5 from J, leaving 12 bases between them. The CDR3 is 13 residues long. The DNA for the CDR3 is TGTGCCAGCAGCCGGGAGGGCGGGTATGGCTACACCTTC. Protein: CASSREGGYGYTF. Full variable domain (outside the CDR3, taken from reference TRBV7-9 and TRBJ1-2): DTGVSQNPRHKITKRGQNVTFRCDPISEHNRLYWYRQTLGQGPEFLTYFQNEAQLEKSRLLSDRFSAERPKGSFSTLEIQRTEQGDSAMYLCASSREGGYGYTFGSGTRLTVV.

The chain joins TRBV30 to TRBJ1-5; 8 bases are a match to TRBD1. Germline CDR1 is GTSNPN and CDR2 is SVGIG (reference sequence). The CDR3 length is 13 residues. J was trimmed by 6 bases and V by 5 bases; bases with no gene match: 6. The CDR3: CAWQGARGQPQHF. DNA of the CDR3: TGTGCCTGGCAGGGGGCGCGAGGTCAGCCCCAGCATTTT.

The chain recombines TRBV19 with TRBJ1-6; a weak D match, TRBD1 (5 bases). Germline V gene data show CDR1 as LNHDA and CDR2 as SQIVND (reference sequence). CDR3 length: 14 amino acids. V was clipped by 8 bases and J by 0 bases, with 8 bases between them. CDR3 region: CASEDTSYNSPLHF. The CDR3 nucleotides read TGTGCCAGTGAGGACACCTCCTATAATTCACCCCTCCACTTT.

V is TRBV10-2 and J is TRBJ1-2; D unresolved. The germline V and J ends were trimmed by 0 bases and 8 bases, with 13 bases remaining between them. This CDR3 region has 14 residues. Germline CDR1 reads WSHSY; CDR2 reads SAAADI. This CDR3 is CASSESRQDGGYTF. In DNA, the CDR3 is TGCGCCAGCAGTGAGTCGCGGCAAGATGGCGGCTACACCTTC.